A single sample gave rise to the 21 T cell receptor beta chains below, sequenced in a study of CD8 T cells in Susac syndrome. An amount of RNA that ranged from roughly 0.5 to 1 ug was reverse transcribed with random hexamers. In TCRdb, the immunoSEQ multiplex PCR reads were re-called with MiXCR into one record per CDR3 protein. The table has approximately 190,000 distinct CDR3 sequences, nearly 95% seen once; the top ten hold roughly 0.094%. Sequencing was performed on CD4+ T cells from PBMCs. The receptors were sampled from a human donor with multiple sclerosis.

This CDR3 reads CAWSIWGDTQYF. CDR3 nucleotide sequence: TGTGCCTGGAGCATCTGGGGAGATACGCAGTATTTT. The rearrangement joins TRBV30 to TRBJ2-3; no firm D call. The germline gives CDR1 GTSNPN, CDR2 SVGIG (reference sequence). The CDR3 totals 12 residues. Trimming cost V 3 bases and J 5 bases, with 9 bases left between them.

The CDR3 DNA reads as TGTGCCAGCAGTTTAAAGCCTTCGAACACTGAAGCTTTCTTT. It yields the protein CASSLKPSNTEAFF. The genes are TRBV27 and TRBJ1-1, with D unresolved. The CDR3 consists of 14 residues. The V end lost 2 bases, the J end lost 1 base, and 8 bases lay between the germline ends. Germline values: CDR1 MNHEY, CDR2 SMNVEV (reference sequence).

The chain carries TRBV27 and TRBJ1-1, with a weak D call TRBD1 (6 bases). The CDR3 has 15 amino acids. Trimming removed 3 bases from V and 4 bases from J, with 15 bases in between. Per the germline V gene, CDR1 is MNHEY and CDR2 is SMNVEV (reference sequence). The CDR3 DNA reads TGTGCCAGCAGTTTCGGGGGGGGGCTTGGCACTGAAGCTTTCTTT. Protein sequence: CASSFGGGLGTEAFF.

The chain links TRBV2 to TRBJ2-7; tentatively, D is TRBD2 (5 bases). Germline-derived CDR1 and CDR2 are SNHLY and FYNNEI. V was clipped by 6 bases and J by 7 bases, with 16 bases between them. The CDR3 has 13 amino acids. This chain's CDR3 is CASSLQPSGEQYF. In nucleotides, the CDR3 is TGTGCCAGCAGCCTACAGCCTTCGGGGGAGCAGTACTTC. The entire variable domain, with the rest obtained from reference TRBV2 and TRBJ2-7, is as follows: EPEVTQTPSHQVTQMGQEVILRCVPISNHLYFYWYRQILGQKVEFLVSFYNNEISEKSEIFDDQFSVERPDGSNFTLKIRSTKLEDSAMYFCASSLQPSGEQYFGPGTRLTVT.

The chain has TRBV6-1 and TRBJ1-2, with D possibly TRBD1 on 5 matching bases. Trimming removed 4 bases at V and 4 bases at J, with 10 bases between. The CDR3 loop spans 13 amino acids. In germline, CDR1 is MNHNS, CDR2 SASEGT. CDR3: CASSGRVGYGYTF. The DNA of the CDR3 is TGTGCCAGCAGTGGCAGGGTTGGCTATGGCTACACCTTC.

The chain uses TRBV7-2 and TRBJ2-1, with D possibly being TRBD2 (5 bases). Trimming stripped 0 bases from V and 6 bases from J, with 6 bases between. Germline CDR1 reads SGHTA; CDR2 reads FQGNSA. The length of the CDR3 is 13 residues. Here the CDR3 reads CASSLAGINEQFF. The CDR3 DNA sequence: TGTGCCAGCAGCTTAGCCGGGATCAATGAGCAGTTCTTC. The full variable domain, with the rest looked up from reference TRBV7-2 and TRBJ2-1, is GAGVSQSPSNKVTEKGKDVELRCDPISGHTALYWYRQSLGQGLEFLIYFQGNSAPDKSGLPSDRFSAERTGGSVSTLTIQRTQQEDSAVYLCASSLAGINEQFFGPGTRLTVL.

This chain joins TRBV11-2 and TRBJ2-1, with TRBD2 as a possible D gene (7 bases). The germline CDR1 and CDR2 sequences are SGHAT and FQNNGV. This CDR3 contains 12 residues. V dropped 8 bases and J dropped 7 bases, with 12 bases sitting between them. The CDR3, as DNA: TGTGCCAGCCGGGGGGCTACTAATGAGCAGTTCTTC. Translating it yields CASRGATNEQFF.

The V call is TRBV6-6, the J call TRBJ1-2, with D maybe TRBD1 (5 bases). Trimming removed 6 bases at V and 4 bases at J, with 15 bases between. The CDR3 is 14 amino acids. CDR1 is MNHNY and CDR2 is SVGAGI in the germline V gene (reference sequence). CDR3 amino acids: CASRLTGFTYGYTF. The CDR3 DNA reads TGTGCCAGCAGGCTCACAGGTTTTACCTATGGCTACACCTTC.

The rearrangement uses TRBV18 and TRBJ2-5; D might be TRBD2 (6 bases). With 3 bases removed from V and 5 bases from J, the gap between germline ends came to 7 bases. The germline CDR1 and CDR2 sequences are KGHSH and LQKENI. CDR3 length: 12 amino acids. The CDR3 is CASSPEGETQYF. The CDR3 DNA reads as TGTGCCAGCTCACCGGAGGGGGAGACCCAGTACTTC.

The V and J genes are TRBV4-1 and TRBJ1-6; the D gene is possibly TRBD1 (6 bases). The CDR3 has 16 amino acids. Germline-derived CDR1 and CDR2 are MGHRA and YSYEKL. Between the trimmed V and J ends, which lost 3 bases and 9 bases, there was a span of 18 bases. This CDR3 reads CASSHAEGGGGSPLHF. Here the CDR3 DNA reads TGCGCCAGCAGCCACGCCGAAGGGGGAGGGGGTTCACCCCTCCACTTT.

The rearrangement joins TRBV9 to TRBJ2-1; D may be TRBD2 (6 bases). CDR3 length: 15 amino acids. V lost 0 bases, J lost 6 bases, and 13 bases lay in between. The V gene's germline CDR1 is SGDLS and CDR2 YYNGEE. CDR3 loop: CASSVVEGVANEQFF. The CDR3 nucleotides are TGTGCCAGCAGCGTAGTGGAGGGAGTGGCCAATGAGCAGTTCTTC.

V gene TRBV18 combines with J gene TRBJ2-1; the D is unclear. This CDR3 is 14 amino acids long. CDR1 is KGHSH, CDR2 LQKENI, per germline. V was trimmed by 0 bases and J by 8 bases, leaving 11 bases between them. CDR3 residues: CASSPPSGVDEQFF. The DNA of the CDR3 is TGTGCCAGCTCACCACCCTCTGGTGTGGATGAGCAGTTCTTC. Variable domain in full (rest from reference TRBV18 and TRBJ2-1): NAGVMQNPRHLVRRRGQEARLRCSPMKGHSHVYWYRQLPEEGLKFMVYLQKENIIDESGMPKERFSAEFPKEGPSILRIQQVVRGDSAAYFCASSPPSGVDEQFFGPGTRLTVL.

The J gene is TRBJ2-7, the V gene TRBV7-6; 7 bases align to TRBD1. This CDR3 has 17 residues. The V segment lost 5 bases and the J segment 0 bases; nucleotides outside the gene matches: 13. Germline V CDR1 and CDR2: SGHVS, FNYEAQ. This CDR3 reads CASSRAPGTAPSYEQYF. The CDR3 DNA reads TGTGCCAGCAGCCGGGCCCCCGGGACAGCTCCCTCCTACGAGCAGTACTTC.

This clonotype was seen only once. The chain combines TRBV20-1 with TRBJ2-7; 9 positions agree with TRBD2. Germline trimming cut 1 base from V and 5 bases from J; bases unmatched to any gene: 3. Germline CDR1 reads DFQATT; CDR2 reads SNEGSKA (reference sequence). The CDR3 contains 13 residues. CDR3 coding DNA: TGCAGTGCTAGAGTGGGCGGGGGGGACGAGCAGTACTTC. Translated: CSARVGGGDEQYF.

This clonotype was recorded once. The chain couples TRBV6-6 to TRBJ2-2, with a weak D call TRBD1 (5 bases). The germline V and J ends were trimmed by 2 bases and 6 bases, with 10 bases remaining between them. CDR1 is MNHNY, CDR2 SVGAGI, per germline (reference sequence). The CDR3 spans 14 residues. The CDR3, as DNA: TGTGCCAGCAGTTACGGTCAGGGATCCGGGGAGCTGTTTTTT. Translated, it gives CASSYGQGSGELFF.

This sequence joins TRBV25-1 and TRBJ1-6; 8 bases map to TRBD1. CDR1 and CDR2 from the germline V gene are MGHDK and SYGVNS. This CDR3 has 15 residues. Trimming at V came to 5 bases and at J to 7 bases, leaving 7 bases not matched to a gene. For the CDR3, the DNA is TGTGCCAGCAGTCAGTCAGGGGGCGAGAATTCACCCCTCCACTTT. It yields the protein CASSQSGGENSPLHF.

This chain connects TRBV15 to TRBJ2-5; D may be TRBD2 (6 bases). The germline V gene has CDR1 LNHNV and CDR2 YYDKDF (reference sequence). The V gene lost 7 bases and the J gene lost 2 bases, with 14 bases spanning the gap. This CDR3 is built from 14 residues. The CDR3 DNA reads TGTGCCACCAATCCCGGAGGGGCGCAAGAGACCCAGTACTTC. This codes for CATNPGGAQETQYF.

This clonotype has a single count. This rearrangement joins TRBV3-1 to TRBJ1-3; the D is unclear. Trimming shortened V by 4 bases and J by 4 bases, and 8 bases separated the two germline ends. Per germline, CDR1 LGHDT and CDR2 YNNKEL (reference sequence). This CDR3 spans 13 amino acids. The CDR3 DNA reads TGTGCCAGCAGCCGGGATTTGGGAAACACCATATATTTT. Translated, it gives CASSRDLGNTIYF.

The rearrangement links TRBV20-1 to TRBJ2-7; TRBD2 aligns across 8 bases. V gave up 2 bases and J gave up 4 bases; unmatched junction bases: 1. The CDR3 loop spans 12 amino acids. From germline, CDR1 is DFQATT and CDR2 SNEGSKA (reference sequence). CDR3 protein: CSARSGGYEQYF. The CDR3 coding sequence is TGCAGTGCTAGATCGGGAGGGTACGAGCAGTACTTC.

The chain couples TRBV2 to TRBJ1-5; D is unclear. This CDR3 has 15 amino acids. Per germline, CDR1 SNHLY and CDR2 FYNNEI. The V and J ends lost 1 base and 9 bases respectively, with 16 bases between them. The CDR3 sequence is CASSEGGGHGRPQHF. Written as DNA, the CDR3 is TGTGCCAGCAGTGAAGGGGGAGGGCACGGTCGGCCCCAGCATTTT.

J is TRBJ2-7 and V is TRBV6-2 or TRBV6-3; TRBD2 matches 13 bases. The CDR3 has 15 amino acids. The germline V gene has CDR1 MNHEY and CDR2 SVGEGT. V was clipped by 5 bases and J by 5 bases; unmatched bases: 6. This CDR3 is CASSARLAGGDEQYF. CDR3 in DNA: TGTGCCAGCAGTGCTCGACTAGCGGGAGGTGACGAGCAGTACTTC.